The 2 T cell receptor beta chains below were found in one sample sequenced in a study of cytomegalovirus exposure and HLA in healthy donors. This PCR relied on a set of 60 Vbeta primers and 13 Jbeta primers. Sequenced by immunoSEQ multiplex PCR; TCRdb stores in-frame clones only, minus some. The table lists 95,000 to 150,000 clones, approximately 10% of them singletons. The specimen sequenced was PBMCs. The receptors here all came from a woman aged 18 to 35 in good health and CMV-seropositive.

V is TRBV6-1 and J is TRBJ1-1, with 8 bases that match TRBD1. CDR3 length: 14 residues. Trimming cost V 6 bases and J 4 bases; bases outside gene matches: 7. Germline V gives CDR1 MNHNS, CDR2 SASEGT. The CDR3 spells CASSEQGAGTEAFF. CDR3 DNA: TGTGCCAGCAGCGAGCAGGGGGCAGGCACTGAAGCTTTCTTT.

This chain joins TRBV30 and TRBJ1-1; TRBD1 matches at 7 bases. The CDR3 consists of 13 residues. In germline, CDR1 is GTSNPN, CDR2 SVGIG (reference sequence). Trimming cost V 4 bases and J 11 bases; bases outside gene matches: 13. CDR3 residues: CAWTLKGAGGAFF. The CDR3 region has the DNA TGTGCCTGGACCCTAAAGGGGGCTGGGGGGGCTTTCTTT.